This paragraph covers one TCR beta chain sequence. The antigen is not known. Looked up from germline, CDR1 is SGHRS and CDR2 is YFSETQ. Trimming removed 7 bases from V and 0 bases from J, with 14 bases in between. This CDR3 has 15 amino acids. This specimen comes from a study of tumor-infiltrating lymphocytes in localized non-small cell lung cancer. The assay was immunoSEQ multiplex PCR, and TCRdb's table has in-frame clones only and misses some. The sample lists fewer than 20,000 clones, under 75% occurring once. Study-level points and caveats: Tumor T-cell fraction was not associated with recurrence-free survival. Immunotypes IM1 and IM2 had similar TCR-derived T-cell fractions. Compared with uninvolved lung, tumors showed higher T cell infiltration by TCRbeta sequencing.

The specimen was lung tumor tissue. This receptor was obtained from a human donor with non-small cell lung cancer. This chain joins TRBV5-1 and TRBJ2-1; D tentatively fits TRBD1 or TRBD2 (5 bases each). This CDR3 reads CASCTGHRSYNEQFF. The CDR3 DNA reads as TGCGCCAGCTGCACGGGGCATCGCTCCTACAATGAGCAGTTCTTC.